The 8 T cell receptor beta chains presented below share a single source sample, sequenced in a study of human versus mouse CDR3 diversity and MHC coevolution. Repertoires were generated with immunoSEQ multiplex PCR, while TCRdb's copy carries only in-frame clones and drops some. Found here are about 60,000 clones, approximately 94% of them singletons; the top ten hold 18%. Material for sequencing was naive CD4+ T cells from blood. Subset noted: CD45RO-negative CD62L-positive naive CD4 T cells. The receptors originated from a person in their sixties or seventies in good health.

The chain carries TRBV10-3 and TRBJ2-1; 11 bases match TRBD2. The CDR3 spans 15 residues. Germline V gene lookup returns CDR1 ENHRY and CDR2 SYGVKD. V trimming: 7 bases; J trimming: 5 bases; junction bases outside the gene matches: 7. CDR3 coding DNA: TGTGCCATCACCCCGGGACTAGCGGTCCACAATGAGCAGTTCTTC. The encoded protein is CAITPGLAVHNEQFF.

The genes are TRBV5-1 and TRBJ2-7, with D hard to call. Per germline, CDR1 SGHRS and CDR2 YFSETQ. The CDR3 extends over 13 amino acids. V was cut by 2 bases and J by 0 bases, with 6 bases left in between. The CDR3 sequence: CASSFAGSYEQYF. The DNA for the CDR3 is TGCGCCAGCAGCTTTGCAGGCTCCTACGAGCAGTACTTC.

This chain uses TRBV6-4 with TRBJ2-5; tentatively, D is TRBD1 (6 bases). Trimming removed 4 bases from V and 2 bases from J, with 14 bases in between. This CDR3 has 15 residues. Germline loops: CDR1 MRHNA, CDR2 SNTAGT. The CDR3 DNA sequence: TGTGCCAGCAGTGCCACAGGGAATCCTCAAGAGACCCAGTACTTC. This encodes CASSATGNPQETQYF.

This clone was counted once. V and J are TRBV5-5 and TRBJ2-5; 9 positions agree with TRBD1. Germline values: CDR1 SGHKS, CDR2 YYEKEE (reference sequence). The CDR3 contains 16 residues. The V and J ends lost 4 bases and 3 bases, in that order; junction bases with no gene match: 10. CDR3 region: CASSPPPTGGEETQYF. CDR3 nucleotide sequence: TGTGCCAGCAGCCCCCCGCCTACAGGGGGCGAAGAGACCCAGTACTTC.

The chain recombines TRBV19 with TRBJ2-5, with 7 bases identical to TRBD1. CDR3 length equals 17 residues. Germline CDR1 is LNHDA and CDR2 is SQIVND (reference sequence). V shed 5 bases, J shed 5 bases, and the junction held 17 bases outside the gene matches. The CDR3 spells CASSPTTRITGAETQYF. In nucleotides, the CDR3 is TGTGCCAGTAGTCCTACAACCCGGATAACAGGGGCCGAGACCCAGTACTTC.

The chain employs TRBV29-1 and TRBJ2-6; 8 nucleotides align to TRBD2. V gave up 5 bases and J gave up 3 bases; unmatched junction bases: 6. Germline CDR1 and CDR2: SQVTM and ANQGSEA. The CDR3 is 15 residues long. The CDR3 bases are TGCAGCGTTCTAAGCGGGAGAATTGGGGCCAACGTCCTGACTTTC. Translating it yields CSVLSGRIGANVLTF.

V gene TRBV15 combines with J gene TRBJ2-2; TRBD2 aligns across 8 bases. Per germline, CDR1 LNHNV and CDR2 YYDKDF (reference sequence). This CDR3 comprises 15 residues. The ends lost 5 bases at V and 1 base at J; junction bases unmatched: 3. The CDR3 loop reads CATSGTRVNTGELFF. The CDR3 DNA reads TGTGCCACCAGCGGGACTAGGGTGAACACCGGGGAGCTGTTTTTT.

The rearrangement joins TRBV7-9 to TRBJ2-3, with 8 nucleotides matching TRBD2. Germline values: CDR1 SEHNR, CDR2 FQNEAQ (reference sequence). There are 16 residues in the CDR3. The V segment lost 5 bases and the J segment 2 bases; nucleotides outside the gene matches: 9. CDR3 in DNA: TGTGCCAGCAGCCACACTAGCGGAGGTTTCACAGATACGCAGTATTTT. Encoded protein: CASSHTSGGFTDTQYF.